This entry concerns a single T cell receptor beta chain. The antigen remains undetermined. This sample includes further DNA sequences coding for the same CDR3. This entry belongs to a study of cytomegalovirus exposure and HLA in healthy donors. Study-wide points: Later work found most CMV-associated TCR beta chains apparently HLA-restricted. A further, later analysis showed that HLA-associated TCR beta chains (compared with equally common others) were more clonally expanded. Per a prior analysis, the majority of TCR beta V segments were productive roughly 90% or roughly 30% of the time.

It was healthy bone marrow donors who served as donors. PCR involved 60 Vbeta and 13 Jbeta primers. Profiling relied on immunoSEQ multiplex PCR, and the TCRdb table lists in-frame clones only, not all of them. Of 160,000 or so clones listed, around 80% are singletons. The V gene lost 0 bases and the J gene lost 1 base, with 4 bases spanning the gap. Germline V gives CDR1 SGDLS, CDR2 YYNGEE. There are 13 residues in the CDR3. Specimen: PBMCs. This chain uses TRBV9 with TRBJ1-1; D is unresolved. The receptor was derived from a man aged 40-50 years in good health and CMV-seronegative. The DNA for the CDR3 is TGTGCCAGCAGCGTAGCGGGGAACACTGAAGCTTTCTTT. It is translated as CASSVAGNTEAFF.